The subject of this entry is one TCR beta chain. Antigen: not known. This entry belongs to a study of CXCR3-negative and CXCR3-positive naive CD8 T cells. Overall study: Across all libraries, TRB reads numbered 120 million to 150 million, with about 1.5 +/- 0.3 million in each library. General study results and limits: A higher hydrophobicity marked the TRB CDR3s of CXCR3-positive naive cells versus CXCR3-negative naive cells.

This CDR3 region has 15 residues. Germline CDR1 SGHDN, CDR2 FVKESK. The TRB cDNA libraries were prepared by 5' RACE with UMI labels. For each CDR3 protein, TCRdb gives one entry from its re-call of the 5' RACE reads, without DNA. Its table records about 110,000 distinct CDR3 sequences. Using triplicate sorts, some 320,000 cells were collected each time from every CD8+ T cell subset. Naive CD8+ T cells showed a CD45RO-CCR7+CD27+CD95- phenotype. This sequence was found in a human donor in good health. Some clones in this sample may be carry-over from other donors' samples. The gene calls are TRBV14 and TRBJ2-1; TCRdb outputs TRBD2, but without DNA this stays unchecked. Sequencing was carried out using naive CXCR3+ CD8+ T cells from blood. Subset noted: CD45RO-CCR7+CD27+CD95- naive CD8+ T cells expressing CXCR3 (TNR3+). The CDR3 reads CASSQLAGTYNEQYF.